This T cell receptor beta chain was recovered during a study of metastatic and nonmetastatic thyroid tumors. Study summary: For malignant and benign thyroid patients, tumor or nodule tissue and blood were the sources whose repertoires were compared. The study's findings and limits: Relative to benign nodules, malignant thyroid tumors were reportedly characterized by significantly elevated TCR beta diversity in blood and tumor.

This CDR3 is 15 amino acids long. Germline loops: CDR1 MNHEY, CDR2 SVGEGT. Original analysis: Clinicopathological groups supplied CDR3 differences that were used to build a distant-metastasis classifier for papillary thyroid cancer. TCRdb used MiXCR to call clones anew from the PCR reads. The V and J calls reflect TCRdb's pipeline rather than the authors' work. This sample has around 21,000 clones, with roughly 23% found just once. Thyroid surgery was performed in patients who had received no treatment beforehand. Turning to this clone: Its specificity is unknown. One end of the junction is discordant with germline, which a read error may explain.

Sequencing used blood. V gene TRBV6-2 or TRBV6-3 combines with J gene TRBJ2-7; TRBD1 aligns across 7 bases. The receptor was isolated from a male donor with papillary thyroid cancer or a benign thyroid nodule (not recorded which). Some clones in this sample may be carry-over from other donors' samples. In DNA, the CDR3 is TGTGCCAGCAGTTACCAATCGGACAGGCCCCACGAGCATTACTTC. Translating gives CASSYQSDRPHEHYF.